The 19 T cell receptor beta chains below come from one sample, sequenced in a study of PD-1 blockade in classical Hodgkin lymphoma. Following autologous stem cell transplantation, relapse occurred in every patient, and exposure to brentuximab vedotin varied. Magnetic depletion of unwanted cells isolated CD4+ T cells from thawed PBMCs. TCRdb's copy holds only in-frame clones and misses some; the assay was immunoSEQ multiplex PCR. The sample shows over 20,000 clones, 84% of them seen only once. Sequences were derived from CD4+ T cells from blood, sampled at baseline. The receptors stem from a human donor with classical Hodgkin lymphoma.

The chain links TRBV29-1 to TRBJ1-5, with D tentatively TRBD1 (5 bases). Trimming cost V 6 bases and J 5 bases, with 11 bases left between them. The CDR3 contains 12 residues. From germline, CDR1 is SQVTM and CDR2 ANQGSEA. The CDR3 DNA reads TGCAGCGTAAGGGACGGCGATCAGCCCCAGCATTTT. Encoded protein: CSVRDGDQPQHF.

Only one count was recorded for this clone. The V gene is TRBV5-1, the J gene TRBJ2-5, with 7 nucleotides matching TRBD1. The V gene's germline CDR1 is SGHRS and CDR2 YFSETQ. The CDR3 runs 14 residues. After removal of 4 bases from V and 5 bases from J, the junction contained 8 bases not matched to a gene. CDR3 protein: CASSRQTGQETQYF. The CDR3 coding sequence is TGCGCCAGCAGCCGCCAGACAGGGCAGGAGACCCAGTACTTC.

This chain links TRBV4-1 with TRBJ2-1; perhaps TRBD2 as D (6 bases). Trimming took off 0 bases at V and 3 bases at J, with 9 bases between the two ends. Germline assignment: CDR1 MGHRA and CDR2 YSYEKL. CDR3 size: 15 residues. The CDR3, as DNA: TGCGCCAGCAGCCAAGACCGACTAGTCTACAATGAGCAGTTCTTC. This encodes CASSQDRLVYNEQFF.

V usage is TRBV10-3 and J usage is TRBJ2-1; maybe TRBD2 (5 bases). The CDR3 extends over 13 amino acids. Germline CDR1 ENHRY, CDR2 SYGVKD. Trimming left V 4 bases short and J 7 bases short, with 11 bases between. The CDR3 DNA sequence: TGTGCCATCAGTGTGAACGGGGAAAATGAGCAGTTCTTC. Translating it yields CAISVNGENEQFF.

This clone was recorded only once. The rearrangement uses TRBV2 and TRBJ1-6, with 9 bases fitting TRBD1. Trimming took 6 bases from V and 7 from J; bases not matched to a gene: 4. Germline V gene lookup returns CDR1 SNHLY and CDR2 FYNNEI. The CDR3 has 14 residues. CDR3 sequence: CASRLDRGNSPLHF. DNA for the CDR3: TGTGCCAGCAGGCTGGACAGGGGAAATTCACCCCTCCACTTT.

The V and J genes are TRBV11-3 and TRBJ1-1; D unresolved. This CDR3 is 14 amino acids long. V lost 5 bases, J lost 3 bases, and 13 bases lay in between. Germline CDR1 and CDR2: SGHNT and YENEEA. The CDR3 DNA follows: TGTGCCAGCAGCCTCAAGCTAAGGGACACTGAAGCTTTCTTT. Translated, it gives CASSLKLRDTEAFF.

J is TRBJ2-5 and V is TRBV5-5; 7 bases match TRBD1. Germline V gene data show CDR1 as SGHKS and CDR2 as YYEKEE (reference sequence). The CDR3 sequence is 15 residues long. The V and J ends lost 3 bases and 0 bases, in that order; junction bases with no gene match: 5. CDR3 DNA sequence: TGTGCCAGCAGCTACTTCGGACAGGACCAAGAGACCCAGTACTTC. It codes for CASSYFGQDQETQYF.

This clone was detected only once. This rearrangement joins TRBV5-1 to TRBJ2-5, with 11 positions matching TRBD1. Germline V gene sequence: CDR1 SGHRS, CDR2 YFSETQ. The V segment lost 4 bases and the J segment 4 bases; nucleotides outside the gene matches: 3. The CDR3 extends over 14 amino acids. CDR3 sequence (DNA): TGCGCCAGCAGCACCGGGACAGGGGGAGAGACCCAGTACTTC. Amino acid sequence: CASSTGTGGETQYF.

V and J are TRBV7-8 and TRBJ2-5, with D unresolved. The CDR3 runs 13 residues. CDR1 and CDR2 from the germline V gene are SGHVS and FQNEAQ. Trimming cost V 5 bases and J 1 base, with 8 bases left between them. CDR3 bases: TGTGCCAGCAGCCCCGGCCTCCAAGAGACCCAGTACTTC. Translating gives CASSPGLQETQYF.

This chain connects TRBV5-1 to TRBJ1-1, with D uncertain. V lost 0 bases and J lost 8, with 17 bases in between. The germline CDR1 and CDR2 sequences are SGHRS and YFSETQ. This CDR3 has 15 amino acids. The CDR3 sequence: CASSLVPGNYVEAFF. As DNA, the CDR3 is TGCGCCAGCAGCTTGGTCCCGGGGAACTACGTAGAAGCTTTCTTT.

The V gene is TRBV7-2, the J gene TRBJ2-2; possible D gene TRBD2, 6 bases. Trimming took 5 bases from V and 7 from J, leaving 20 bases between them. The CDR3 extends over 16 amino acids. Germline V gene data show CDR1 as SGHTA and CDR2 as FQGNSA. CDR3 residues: CASSRRPGGVYGELFF. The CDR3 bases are TGTGCCAGCAGCCGCCGACCCGGCGGGGTTTACGGGGAGCTGTTTTTT.

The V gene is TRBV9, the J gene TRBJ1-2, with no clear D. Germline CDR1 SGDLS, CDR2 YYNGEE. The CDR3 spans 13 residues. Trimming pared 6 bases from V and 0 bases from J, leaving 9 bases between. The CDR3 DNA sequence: TGTGCCAGCACTGACGGAGCTAACTATGGCTACACCTTC. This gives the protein CASTDGANYGYTF.

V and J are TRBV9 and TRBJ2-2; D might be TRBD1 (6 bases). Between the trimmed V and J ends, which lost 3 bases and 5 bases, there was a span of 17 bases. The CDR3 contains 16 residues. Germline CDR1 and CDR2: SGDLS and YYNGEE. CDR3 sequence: CASSAHRGQGTGELFF. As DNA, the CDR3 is TGTGCCAGCAGCGCACATCGGGGCCAGGGGACCGGGGAGCTGTTTTTT.

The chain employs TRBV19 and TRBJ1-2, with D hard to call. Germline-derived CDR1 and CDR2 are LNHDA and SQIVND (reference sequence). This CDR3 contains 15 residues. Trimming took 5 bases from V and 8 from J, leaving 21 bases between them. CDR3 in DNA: TGTGCCAGTAGTCCAGGCGCAGACGGAGCTTGGGGCTACACCTTC. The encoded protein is CASSPGADGAWGYTF. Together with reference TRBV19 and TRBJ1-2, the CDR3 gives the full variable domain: DGGITQSPKYLFRKEGQNVTLSCEQNLNHDAMYWYRQDPGQGLRLIYYSQIVNDFQKGDIAEGYSVSREKKESFPLTVTSAQKNPTAFYLCASSPGADGAWGYTFGSGTRLTVV.

The CDR3, as DNA: TGTGCCATCAGTGAGTTTGAGACAGTGAACACTGAAGCTTTCTTT. Encoded protein: CAISEFETVNTEAFF. V is TRBV10-3 and J is TRBJ1-1; TRBD1 is a possible D gene (5 bases). CDR3 length: 15 residues. CDR1 is ENHRY and CDR2 is SYGVKD in the germline V gene. Trimming stripped 1 base from V and 0 bases from J, with 9 bases between.

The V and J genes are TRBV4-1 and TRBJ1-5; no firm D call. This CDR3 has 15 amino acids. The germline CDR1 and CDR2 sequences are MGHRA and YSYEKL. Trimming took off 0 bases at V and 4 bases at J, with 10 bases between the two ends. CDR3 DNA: TGCGCCAGCAGCCAAGACGGTCAGGCGAATCAGCCCCAGCATTTT. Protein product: CASSQDGQANQPQHF.

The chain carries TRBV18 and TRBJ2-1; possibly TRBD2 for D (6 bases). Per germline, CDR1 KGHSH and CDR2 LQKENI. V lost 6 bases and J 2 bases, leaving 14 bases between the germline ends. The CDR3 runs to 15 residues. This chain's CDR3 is CASSLMGGTYNEQFF. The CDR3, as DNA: TGTGCCAGCTCCCTCATGGGGGGAACCTACAATGAGCAGTTCTTC.

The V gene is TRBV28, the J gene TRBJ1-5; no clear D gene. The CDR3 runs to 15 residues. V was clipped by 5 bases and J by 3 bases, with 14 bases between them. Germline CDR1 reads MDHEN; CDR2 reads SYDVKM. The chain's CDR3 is CASSLVGNPNQPQHF. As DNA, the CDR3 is TGTGCCAGCAGTCTTGTAGGGAACCCCAATCAGCCCCAGCATTTT.

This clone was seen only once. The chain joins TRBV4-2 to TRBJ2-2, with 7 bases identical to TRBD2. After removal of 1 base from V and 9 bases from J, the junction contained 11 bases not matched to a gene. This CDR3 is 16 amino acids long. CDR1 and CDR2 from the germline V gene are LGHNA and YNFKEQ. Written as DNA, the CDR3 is TGTGCCAGCAGCCAAGCCTCAGATAGCGGGTACCGGGAGCTGTTTTTT. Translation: CASSQASDSGYRELFF.